This T cell receptor (beta chain) originates from a study of blood T cell repertoires in COVID-19. Overall study context: From T cells, B-cell-depleted T cells, or PBMCs came the material, which was cDNA or gDNA.

Using immunoSEQ multiplex PCR, the repertoire was profiled, and TCRdb retains in-frame clones only, with some absent. This sample has about 220,000 clones; 80% occur once, and the top ten carry 9.5% to 15%. Germline-derived CDR1 and CDR2 are MDHEN and SYDVKM. Trimming shortened V by 6 bases and J by 2 bases, and 14 bases separated the two germline ends. The CDR3 spans 14 residues. The chain has TRBV28 and TRBJ2-7; no firm D call. Sequenced input: peripheral blood. This sequence originates from a human donor in a cohort sampled during active COVID-19. The CDR3 protein is CASSQRYSPYEQYF. CDR3 nucleotide sequence: TGTGCCAGCAGCCAAAGGTACAGTCCCTACGAGCAGTACTTC.